Each of the 30 T cell receptor beta chains below was sequenced from the same sample in a study of shared clonotypes between healthy human individuals. Generated by immunoSEQ multiplex PCR, the TCRdb table keeps only in-frame clones and is missing some. The data hold about 580,000 clones, with 95% to 98% observed a single time. CD45RO negativity and positive selection for CCR7 defined naive CD8 cells, a population that excluded terminally differentiated effector memory CD45RA+ cells. Sequencing was done on a sample of naive CD8+ T cells sorted from blood. The receptors come from a man aged 25-45 years in good health.

CDR3 in amino acids: CASSPLAAYNEQFF. CDR3 in DNA: TGTGCCAGCAGCCCCCTAGCGGCATACAATGAGCAGTTCTTC. The rearrangement joins TRBV9 to TRBJ2-1, with TRBD2 matching over 7 bases. Trimming took 4 bases from V and 4 from J; bases not matched to a gene: 5. The CDR3 spans 14 residues. Germline V gene sequence: CDR1 SGDLS, CDR2 YYNGEE.

The chain recombines TRBV2 with TRBJ1-2; D possibly corresponds to TRBD1 (6 bases). Trimming took 8 bases from V and 9 from J, leaving 13 bases between them. Germline loops: CDR1 SNHLY, CDR2 FYNNEI. This CDR3 region has 11 residues. CDR3 amino acids: CASYGQSSYTF. The CDR3, as DNA: TGTGCCAGCTACGGACAGAGCAGCTACACCTTC.

The J gene is TRBJ2-1, the V gene TRBV30; 10 bases line up with TRBD2. Germline V CDR1 and CDR2: GTSNPN, SVGIG (reference sequence). Trimming cost V 4 bases and J 0 bases; bases outside gene matches: 6. The length of the CDR3 is 16 residues. The CDR3 loop reads CAWNEREGFSYNEQFF. For the CDR3, the DNA is TGTGCCTGGAACGAGCGGGAGGGCTTCTCCTACAATGAGCAGTTCTTC. The complete variable domain, with remaining parts taken from reference TRBV30 and TRBJ2-1, reads SQTIHQWPATLVQPVGSPLSLECTVEGTSNPNLYWYRQAAGRGLQLLFYSVGIGQISSEVPQNLSASRPQDRQFILSSKKLLLSDSGFYLCAWNEREGFSYNEQFFGPGTRLTVL.

V and J are TRBV27 and TRBJ1-4, with D perhaps TRBD1 (5 bases). CDR1 is MNHEY, CDR2 SMNVEV, per germline (reference sequence). There are 14 residues in the CDR3. Trimming left V 9 bases short and J 4 bases short, with 15 bases between. CDR3 sequence: CASHRGGYNEKLFF. In DNA, the CDR3 is TGTGCCAGTCATCGGGGGGGATATAATGAAAAACTGTTTTTT.

The V and J genes are TRBV28 and TRBJ2-2; D not resolved. V gave up 1 base and J gave up 3 bases, with 9 bases separating them. The CDR3 contains 15 residues. Looked up from germline, CDR1 is MDHEN and CDR2 is SYDVKM. As DNA, the CDR3 is TGTGCCAGCAGTTTATCCAATATTTACACCGGGGAGCTGTTTTTT. This encodes CASSLSNIYTGELFF.

CDR3 protein: CASSYVHPRVGELFF. The CDR3 DNA sequence: TGTGCCAGCAGTTACGTCCACCCTCGGGTAGGGGAGCTGTTTTTT. V gene TRBV6-5 combines with J gene TRBJ2-2, with D hard to call. Germline CDR1 MNHEY, CDR2 SVGAGI. CDR3 length equals 15 residues. The V end lost 2 bases, the J end lost 8 bases, and 15 bases lay between the germline ends.

The chain uses TRBV29-1 and TRBJ2-1, with D perhaps TRBD2 (6 bases). CDR3 length: 16 amino acids. V lost 0 bases, J lost 7 bases, and 19 bases lay in between. The germline gives CDR1 SQVTM, CDR2 ANQGSEA. CDR3 nucleotide sequence: TGCAGCGTTGAAGAGGGGACTCGGATTATTTGGAATGAGCAGTTCTTC. It is translated as CSVEEGTRIIWNEQFF.

The CDR3 DNA sequence: TGCAGTGCTAGTGAGCAGGGGGGGACCTTC. Protein product: CSASEQGGTF. V gene TRBV20-1 combines with J gene TRBJ1-2, with TRBD1 matching 7 bases. Germline CDR1 reads DFQATT; CDR2 reads SNEGSKA (reference sequence). CDR3 length equals 10 residues. Trimming cost V 3 bases and J 14 bases; bases outside gene matches: 6.

This clone was detected once. This rearrangement joins TRBV9 to TRBJ1-2; maybe TRBD1 (6 bases). The CDR3 contains 15 residues. V was cut by 3 bases and J by 4 bases, with 16 bases left in between. Germline V CDR1 and CDR2: SGDLS, YYNGEE. CDR3 sequence (DNA): TGTGCCAGCAGCGGAATGGGGGGGCTAATCTATGGCTACACCTTC. It is translated as CASSGMGGLIYGYTF.

The chain carries TRBV29-1 and TRBJ2-7; 9 nucleotides match TRBD1. The V gene's germline CDR1 is SQVTM and CDR2 ANQGSEA. Unmatched junction bases numbered 5, after V lost 0 bases and J lost 5 bases. The CDR3 covers 14 residues. Written as DNA, the CDR3 is TGCAGCGTTGAAGATGGGACAGGGTTCGACGAGCAGTACTTC. Translating it yields CSVEDGTGFDEQYF.

The chain couples TRBV2 to TRBJ2-1; 7 bases are shared with TRBD2. The ends lost 4 bases at V and 2 bases at J; junction bases unmatched: 5. The CDR3 totals 15 residues. Germline values: CDR1 SNHLY, CDR2 FYNNEI. CDR3 residues: CASSGSGRAYNEQFF. CDR3 DNA sequence: TGTGCCAGCAGTGGTAGCGGGCGCGCCTACAATGAGCAGTTCTTC.

The chain uses TRBV5-5 and TRBJ1-2, with 10 bases fitting TRBD1. The CDR3 has 16 residues. After removal of 1 base from V and 0 bases from J, the junction contained 3 bases not matched to a gene. Germline CDR1 SGHKS, CDR2 YYEKEE (reference sequence). The CDR3 protein is CASSLWDRGPNYGYTF. The CDR3 DNA reads TGTGCCAGCAGCTTGTGGGACAGGGGCCCTAACTATGGCTACACCTTC. The full variable domain, rest sourced from reference TRBV5-5 and TRBJ1-2, is DAGVTQSPTHLIKTRGQQVTLRCSPISGHKSVSWYQQVLGQGPQFIFQYYEKEERGRGNFPDRFSARQFPNYSSELNVNALLLGDSALYLCASSLWDRGPNYGYTFGSGTRLTVV.

This chain joins TRBV6-5 and TRBJ1-2; D perhaps matches TRBD1 (5 bases). V was shortened by 4 bases and J by 8 bases, with 20 bases between the two germline ends. CDR1 and CDR2 (germline): MNHEY, SVGAGI. The CDR3 extends over 15 amino acids. CDR3 nucleotide sequence: TGTGCCAGCAGTTTAGGCAGGACAACGCGTCGAGGCTACACCTTC. This sequence encodes CASSLGRTTRRGYTF.

The V and J genes are TRBV7-9 and TRBJ2-5, with 11 nucleotides matching TRBD2. Trimming cost V 5 bases and J 0 bases; bases outside gene matches: 2. From germline, CDR1 is SEHNR and CDR2 FQNEAQ (reference sequence). The CDR3 loop spans 15 amino acids. The CDR3 bases are TGTGCCAGCAGCCCGACTAGCGGGGACCAAGAGACCCAGTACTTC. It translates to CASSPTSGDQETQYF.

This chain joins TRBV6-5 and TRBJ2-3; 8 bases fit TRBD2. Unmatched junction bases numbered 7, after V lost 2 bases and J lost 6 bases. CDR3 length: 15 amino acids. Germline values: CDR1 MNHEY, CDR2 SVGAGI. CDR3 coding DNA: TGTGCCAGCAGTTACGGCACGGGAGGGGGGGATACGCAGTATTTT. Amino acid sequence: CASSYGTGGGDTQYF.

The V gene is TRBV19, the J gene TRBJ2-7, with TRBD2 identical over 7 bases. Germline assignment: CDR1 LNHDA and CDR2 SQIVND (reference sequence). With 6 bases clipped from V and 2 bases from J, the junction kept 1 base outside the gene matches. The CDR3 length is 12 residues. CDR3: CASSAGAYEQYF. CDR3 nucleotides: TGTGCCAGTAGCGCGGGAGCCTACGAGCAGTACTTC. Complete variable domain (other parts from reference TRBV19 and TRBJ2-7): DGGITQSPKYLFRKEGQNVTLSCEQNLNHDAMYWYRQDPGQGLRLIYYSQIVNDFQKGDIAEGYSVSREKKESFPLTVTSAQKNPTAFYLCASSAGAYEQYFGPGTRLTVT.

This clone was observed once. The chain combines TRBV6-1 with TRBJ1-1, with unresolved D. V was shortened by 6 bases and J by 1 base, with 9 bases between the two germline ends. The CDR3 spans 13 residues. The germline V gene has CDR1 MNHNS and CDR2 SASEGT. This CDR3 is CASRAGQNTEAFF. CDR3 coding DNA: TGTGCCAGCAGGGCTGGCCAGAACACTGAAGCTTTCTTT.

V usage is TRBV11-3 and J usage is TRBJ2-7; D remains ambiguous. The germline V gene has CDR1 SGHNT and CDR2 YENEEA. The CDR3 contains 13 residues. Trimming left V 1 base short and J 6 bases short, with 10 bases between. Here the CDR3 reads CASSLGHLSEQYF. The CDR3 DNA is TGTGCCAGCAGCTTAGGACACCTCAGCGAGCAGTACTTC.

This clone appeared a single time. V gene TRBV4-3 combines with J gene TRBJ2-2, with D possibly matching TRBD2 (5 bases). Germline V lookup: CDR1 LGHNA, CDR2 YSLEER. The CDR3 extends over 14 amino acids. V dropped 3 bases and J dropped 6 bases, with 11 bases sitting between them. The CDR3 sequence: CASSHGRTSGELFF. The CDR3 DNA follows: TGCGCCAGCAGCCACGGACGGACTTCCGGGGAGCTGTTTTTT.

Remarks on this clone: Other DNA variants within this sample encode the same CDR3. This sequence joins TRBV29-1 and TRBJ2-1; 8 bases fit TRBD1. Germline CDR1 SQVTM, CDR2 ANQGSEA. Trimming took 3 bases from V and 4 from J; bases not matched to a gene: 8. This CDR3 region has 15 residues. CDR3 nucleotides: TGCAGCGTTGAGGACCGGGACAGGTCATACAATGAGCAGTTCTTC. Encoded protein: CSVEDRDRSYNEQFF.

The genes are TRBV9 and TRBJ2-2; 9 positions agree with TRBD2. The ends lost 1 base at V and 5 bases at J; junction bases unmatched: 6. The length of the CDR3 is 16 residues. The germline V gene encodes CDR1 SGDLS and CDR2 YYNGEE. The CDR3 bases are TGTGCCAGCAGCGTATCTAGCGGGACGATTACCGGGGAGCTGTTTTTT. Translating it yields CASSVSSGTITGELFF.

This chain links TRBV19 with TRBJ2-7; 11 nucleotides align to TRBD1. CDR1 is LNHDA, CDR2 SQIVND, per germline (reference sequence). V lost 6 bases and J lost 4; bases outside the gene matches: 8. This CDR3 is built from 15 residues. CDR3: CASSSRTGGEYEQYF. CDR3 coding DNA: TGTGCCAGTAGCTCTAGGACAGGGGGCGAGTACGAGCAGTACTTC.

The J gene is TRBJ1-2, the V gene TRBV27, with D possibly being TRBD1 (5 bases). V gave up 2 bases and J gave up 6 bases, with 13 bases separating them. The germline V gene encodes CDR1 MNHEY and CDR2 SMNVEV (reference sequence). This CDR3 region has 14 residues. The CDR3 DNA reads TGTGCCAGCAGTTTAGGGGCGGGCTTGGATGGCTACACCTTC. Protein product: CASSLGAGLDGYTF.

V is TRBV11-2 and J is TRBJ2-1, with TRBD2 matching 7 bases. V gave up 2 bases and J gave up 5 bases; unmatched junction bases: 6. This CDR3 spans 15 amino acids. Per germline, CDR1 SGHAT and CDR2 FQNNGV. The CDR3 nucleotides read TGTGCCAGCAGCTTACGGGAGGTCCAGGACAATGAGCAGTTCTTC. As protein: CASSLREVQDNEQFF. Full variable domain (missing parts from reference TRBV11-2 and TRBJ2-1): EAGVAQSPRYKIIEKRQSVAFWCNPISGHATLYWYQQILGQGPKLLIQFQNNGVVDDSQLPKDRFSAERLKGVDSTLKIQPAKLEDSAVYLCASSLREVQDNEQFFGPGTRLTVL.

CDR3 nucleotides: TGTGCCAGCAGCTTTAGCGGGAGGGCCGGAGATACGCAGTATTTT. This sequence encodes CASSFSGRAGDTQYF. This chain uses TRBV7-3 with TRBJ2-3; 11 nucleotides align to TRBD2. The V gene's germline CDR1 is SGHTA and CDR2 FQGTGA. V lost 3 bases to trimming and J lost 5 bases; unmatched junction nucleotides: 4. The CDR3 contains 15 residues.

The chain employs TRBV27 and TRBJ2-1; TRBD2 matches 12 bases. The V segment lost 0 bases and the J segment 8 bases; nucleotides outside the gene matches: 8. The CDR3 sequence is 17 residues long. Looked up from germline, CDR1 is MNHEY and CDR2 is SMNVEV (reference sequence). The CDR3 nucleotides read TGTGCCAGCAGTTTATCCGCGACTAGCGGGAGATTCGATGAGCAGTTCTTC. Translation gives CASSLSATSGRFDEQFF.

The CDR3 reads CASSADAGQPQHF. Here the CDR3 DNA reads TGTGCCAGCAGTGCCGATGCAGGTCAGCCCCAGCATTTT. The chain uses TRBV6-1 and TRBJ1-5; no reliable D call. Looked up from germline, CDR1 is MNHNS and CDR2 is SASEGT. CDR3 length: 13 residues. Trimming stripped 4 bases from V and 6 bases from J, with 10 bases between.

CDR3 residues: CASSLSWGMNTEAFF. CDR3 DNA sequence: TGTGCCAGCAGCCTTTCTTGGGGTATGAACACTGAAGCTTTCTTT. The chain links TRBV25-1 to TRBJ1-1, with D uncertain. V lost 6 bases, J lost 0 bases, and 14 bases lay in between. CDR3 length equals 15 residues. CDR1 is MGHDK, CDR2 SYGVNS, per germline.

The chain carries TRBV5-1 and TRBJ2-2; D is tentatively TRBD1 or TRBD2 (6 bases each). CDR1 is SGHRS and CDR2 is YFSETQ in the germline V gene. Trimming removed 5 bases at V and 5 bases at J, with 16 bases between. This CDR3 is 15 amino acids long. This CDR3 reads CASSLTGAGTGELFF. DNA for the CDR3: TGCGCCAGCAGTCTTACGGGGGCGGGAACCGGGGAGCTGTTTTTT.

The V gene is TRBV5-4, the J gene TRBJ2-6; D possibly uses TRBD1 or TRBD2 (6 bases each). CDR1 is SGHNT and CDR2 is YYREEE in the germline V gene (reference sequence). V gave up 4 bases and J gave up 6 bases, with 11 bases separating them. The CDR3 length is 14 residues. This chain's CDR3 is CASSQEGEANVLTF. The CDR3 coding sequence is TGTGCCAGCAGCCAGGAGGGGGAGGCCAACGTCCTGACTTTC.